The T cell receptor (beta chain) described here comes from a study of STAT3 mutations in large granular lymphocyte leukemia. Findings and limits, study-wide: At least one immunodominant TCR beta clonotype appeared in every T-cell large granular lymphocyte leukemia patient. Some patients had dominant TCR clones larger than their STAT3 mutant burden.

This clone ranks as large (0.1 to 1%). Its specificity is unknown. Profiled with immunoSEQ multiplex PCR; TCRdb holds only in-frame clones, not every one. The table shows about 1,300 clones, with around three quarters occurring only once. Per germline, CDR1 SGHVS and CDR2 FNYEAQ. The CDR3 extends over 15 amino acids. Between the trimmed V and J ends, which lost 1 base and 8 bases, there was a span of 14 bases. V usage is TRBV7-6 and J usage is TRBJ2-2; D possibly corresponds to TRBD2 (5 bases). The source of this sequence is a woman in her 70s with T-cell large granular lymphocyte leukemia. Some clones in this sample may be carry-over from other donors' samples. Sample: peripheral blood mononuclear cells. CDR3 in amino acids: CASSLGFPSLGELFF. CDR3 DNA sequence: TGTGCCAGCAGCTTAGGTTTCCCTAGCCTGGGGGAGCTGTTTTTT.